This TCR beta chain came from a study of brain metastases from non-small cell lung cancer. About this clone: No antigen is known for it.

Sequencing used immunoSEQ multiplex PCR; TCRdb keeps in-frame clones, though not all of them. Of fewer than 5,000 clones in the sample, about 88% were seen once. Study results and caveats: Brain metastases had lower T-cell infiltration than primary tumors. Metastases had sparse T cells but largely shared repertoires with primaries.

The CDR3 is made up of 14 amino acids. From germline, CDR1 is LNHDA and CDR2 SQIVND (reference sequence). The V gene lost 5 bases and the J gene lost 8 bases, with 19 bases spanning the gap. The source is a donor aged 40 or older with non-small cell lung cancer. The specimen was tissue from a brain metastasis. The V call is TRBV19, the J call TRBJ2-7, with unresolved D. As DNA, the CDR3 is TGTGCCAGTAGTTATGGGCCCAGCGTCGGAAAGCAGTACTTC. Its translation: CASSYGPSVGKQYF.